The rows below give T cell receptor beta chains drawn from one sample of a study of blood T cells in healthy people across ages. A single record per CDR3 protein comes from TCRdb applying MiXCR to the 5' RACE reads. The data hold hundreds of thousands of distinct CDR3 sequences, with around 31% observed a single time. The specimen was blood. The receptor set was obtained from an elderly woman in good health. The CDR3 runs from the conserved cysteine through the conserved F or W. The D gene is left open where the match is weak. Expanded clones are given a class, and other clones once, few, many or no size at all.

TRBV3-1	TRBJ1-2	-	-	TGTGCCAGCAGCCAAGATCTAACGGACTATGGCTACACCTTC	CASSQDLTDYGYTF
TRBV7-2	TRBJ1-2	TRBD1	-	TGTGCCAGCAGCGCCGGGACAGGGCGGGACTATGGCTACACCTTC	CASSAGTGRDYGYTF
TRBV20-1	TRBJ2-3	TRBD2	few	TGCAGTGCTAGAGATCCAACTAGCGGGAGCGGAGATACGCAGTATTTT	CSARDPTSGSGDTQYF
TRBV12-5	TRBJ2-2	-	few	TGTGCTAGTGGTTTGACAGGCGCGAACACCGGGGAGCTGTTTTTT	CASGLTGANTGELFF
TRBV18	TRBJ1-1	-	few	TGTGCCAGCTCACCGACAGAAGAGTGGGACACTGAAGCTTTCTTT	CASSPTEEWDTEAFF
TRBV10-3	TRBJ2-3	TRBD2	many	TGTGCCATCAGGCTGAGCGGGGCGATGAACACAGATACGCAGTATTTT	CAIRLSGAMNTDTQYF
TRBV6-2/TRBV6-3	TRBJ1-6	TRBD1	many	TGTGCCAGCAGCGGGACAGGGAGTTCACCCCTCCACTTT	CASSGTGSSPLHF
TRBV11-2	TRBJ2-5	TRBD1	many	TGTGCCAGCAGCCCCCTCGGACAGGGGAGTTTAGAGTACTTC	CASSPLGQGSLEYF
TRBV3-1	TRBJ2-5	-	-	TGTGCCAGCACCCTCCGGGGACCGGACGCGCGAGAGACCCAGTACTTC	CASTLRGPDARETQYF
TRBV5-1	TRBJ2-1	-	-	TGCGCCAGCACCCCGGTCCCGGGAGCGGATAATGAGCAGTTCTTC	CASTPVPGADNEQFF
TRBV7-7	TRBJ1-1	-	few	TGTGCCAGCAGACCTTTGGGGGCAGGGGTAATCTTGACTGAAGCTTTCTTT	CASRPLGAGVILTEAFF
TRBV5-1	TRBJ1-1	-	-	TGCGCCAGCAGCTCCGCGGGGAGGGGGGACACTGAAGCTTTCTTT	CASSSAGRGDTEAFF
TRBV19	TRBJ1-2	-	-	TGTGCCAGTAGTATCGAGTCCGGGGAGGCTAACTATGGCTACACCTTC	CASSIESGEANYGYTF
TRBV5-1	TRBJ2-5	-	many	TGCGCCAGCAGCTTGCAGGGAACAGAGACCCAGTACTTC	CASSLQGTETQYF
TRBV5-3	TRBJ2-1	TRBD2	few	TGTGCCAGAAGCCCGGCTAGCGGGGGGTATCGCAATGAGCAGTTCTTC	CARSPASGGYRNEQFF
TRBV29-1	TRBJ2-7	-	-	TGCAGCGCTAAGGGGGAGGGGGCCAGCTCCTACGAGCAGTACTTC	CSAKGEGASSYEQYF
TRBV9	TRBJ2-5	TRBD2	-	TGTGCCAGCAGCGTAGCGGCGGGGGGGTGCAATGAGCAGTACTTC	CASSVAAGGCNEQYF
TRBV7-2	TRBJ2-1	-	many	TGTGCCAGCAGCTTACACAGGGCCAGCAATGAGCAGTTCTTC	CASSLHRASNEQFF
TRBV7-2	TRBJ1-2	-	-	TGTGCCCTGATGGTAAATCATGGCTACACCTTC	CALMVNHGYTF
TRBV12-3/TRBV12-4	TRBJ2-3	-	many	TGTGCCAGCAGAACGACGGGTGGGGGAGATACGCAGTATTTT	CASRTTGGGDTQYF
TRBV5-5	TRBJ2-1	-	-	TGTGCCCGCAGCTTGGATCTTACAGGCCAAGAGACCCAGTTCTTC	CARSLDLTGQETQFF
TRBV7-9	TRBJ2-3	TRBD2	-	TGTGCCAGCAGCTTAGGCGGGAGTTGGTCAGATACGCAGTATTTT	CASSLGGSWSDTQYF
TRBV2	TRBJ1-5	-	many	TGTGCCAGCAGCCGGACCTTTGGCGGGCAGCCCCAGCATTTT	CASSRTFGGQPQHF
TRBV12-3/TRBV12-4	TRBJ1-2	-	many	TGTGCCAGCAGCTCTTCCGGCTATGGCTACACCTTC	CASSSSGYGYTF
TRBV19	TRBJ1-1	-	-	TGTGCCAGTAGTGCCCGGGAGAGGAACACTGAAGCTTTCTTT	CASSARERNTEAFF
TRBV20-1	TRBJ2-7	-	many	TGCAGTGCTAGAGTAAGGGGCGGCAACGAGCAGTACTTC	CSARVRGGNEQYF
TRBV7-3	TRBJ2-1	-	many	TGTGCCAGCAGCTCGCGCCATTCAGGGGGGAAAAATGAGCAGTTCTTC	CASSSRHSGGKNEQFF
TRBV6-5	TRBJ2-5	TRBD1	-	TGTGCCAGCAGTTACGTACAGGGGGATGAGCAGTACTTC	CASSYVQGDEQYF
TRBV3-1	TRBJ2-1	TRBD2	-	TGTGCCAGCAGCCAAGGACTAGCGGGAGGGCAGGGCAATGAGCAGTTCTTC	CASSQGLAGGQGNEQFF
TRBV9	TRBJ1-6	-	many	TGTGCCAGCAGCGTAGGGGACGGTTATAATTCACCCCTCCACTTT	CASSVGDGYNSPLHF
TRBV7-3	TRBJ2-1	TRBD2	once	TGTGCCAGCAGCCCCCCGGGACTAGCGGGGGAGTCTACCGAGCAGTTCTTC	CASSPPGLAGESTEQFF
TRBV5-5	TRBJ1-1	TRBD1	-	TGTGCCAGCAGCTCACTGGTGAGGGGGCCAACTGAAGCTTTCTTT	CASSSLVRGPTEAFF
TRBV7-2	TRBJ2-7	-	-	TGTGCCAGCAGCTTGATGTCGGGTTACGAGCAGTACTTC	CASSLMSGYEQYF
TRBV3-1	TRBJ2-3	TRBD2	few	TGTGCCAGCAGTCGAGACGTCGGGGGGGCCACAGATACGCAGTATTTT	CASSRDVGGATDTQYF
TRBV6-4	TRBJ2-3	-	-	TGTGCCAGCAGTGCCGAGGAGCAGACAGATACGCGGTATTTT	CASSAEEQTDTRYF
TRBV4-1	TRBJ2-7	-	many	TGCGCCAGCAGCCAAGAAGTCCAGATAACCTACGAGCAGTACTTC	CASSQEVQITYEQYF
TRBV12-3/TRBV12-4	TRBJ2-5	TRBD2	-	TGTGCCAGCCTTAGCGGGGGGTGGAAGACCCAGTACTTC	CASLSGGWKTQYF
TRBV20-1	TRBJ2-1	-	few	TGCAGTGCTACTCCGACAGTCTTCAATGAGCAGTTCTTC	CSATPTVFNEQFF
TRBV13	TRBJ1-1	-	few	TGTGCCAGCAGCTTAGGCCTGGCGAGCGGGGGCACTGAAGCTTTCTTT	CASSLGLASGGTEAFF
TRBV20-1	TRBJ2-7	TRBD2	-	TGCAGTGCTGTAGCGGGGGGGAATACCTACGAGCAGTACTTC	CSAVAGGNTYEQYF
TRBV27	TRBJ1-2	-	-	TGTGCCAGCAGTTTATTCCGGCAGGGGCTAAGCTATGGCTACACCTTC	CASSLFRQGLSYGYTF
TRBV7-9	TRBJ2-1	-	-	TGTGCCAGCAGCCATCCTCTGCTCTCCTACAATGAGCAGTTCTTC	CASSHPLLSYNEQFF
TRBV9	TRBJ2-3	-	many	TGTGCCAGCAGCAACTTAAACACAGATACGCAGTATTTT	CASSNLNTDTQYF
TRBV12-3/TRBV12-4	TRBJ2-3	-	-	TGTGCCAGCAGCCCCGGGGGACCTGGCACAGATGCGCAGTATTTT	CASSPGGPGTDAQYF
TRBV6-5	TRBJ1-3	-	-	TGTGCCAGCAGTTACTCCTCGGGCGGCTCTGGAAACACCATATATTTT	CASSYSSGGSGNTIYF
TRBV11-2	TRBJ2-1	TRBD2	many	TGTGCCAGCAGCTTAGATGGGGTACTAGCGGGGGGGGTTGAGCAGTTCTTC	CASSLDGVLAGGVEQFF
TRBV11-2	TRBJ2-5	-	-	TGTGCCAGCAGCGCCCATCAGAGGGGAGAGACCCAGTACTTC	CASSAHQRGETQYF
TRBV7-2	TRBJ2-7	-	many	TGTGCCAGCAGCCAGAGCTGGGGGTCCCCCTACGAGCAGTACTTC	CASSQSWGSPYEQYF
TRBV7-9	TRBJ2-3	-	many	TGTGCCAGCAGCTTGGAAAGGGCTACAGATACGCAGTATTTT	CASSLERATDTQYF
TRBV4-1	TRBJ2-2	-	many	TGCGCCAGCAGCCGCGAACGGGTACCCCCTGGCCCCGGGGAGCTGTTTTTT	CASSRERVPPGPGELFF
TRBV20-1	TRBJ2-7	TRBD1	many	TGCAGTGCTAGAGACCCCTCCCGGGACAGGGGATTTTCCTACGAGCAGTACTTC	CSARDPSRDRGFSYEQYF
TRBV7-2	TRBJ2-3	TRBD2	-	TGTGCCAGCAGCTTAGTAGCCGGGGGGGCACAGGATACGCAGTATTTT	CASSLVAGGAQDTQYF
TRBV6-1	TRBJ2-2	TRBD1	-	TGTGCCAGCAGTATTACAGGGGGTCGGACCGGGGAGCTGTTTTTT	CASSITGGRTGELFF
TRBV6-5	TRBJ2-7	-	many	TGTGCCAGCAGTTACGGTCTGGGCAATTACGAGCAGTACTTC	CASSYGLGNYEQYF
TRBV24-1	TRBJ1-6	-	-	TGTGCCACCAGTGATTTACTTCCCTCGTTCTCCTATAATTCACCCCTCCACTTT	CATSDLLPSFSYNSPLHF
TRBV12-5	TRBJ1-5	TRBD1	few	TGTGCTAGTGGTTTACCGGGACAGGGGGCCGATCAGCCCCAGCATTTT	CASGLPGQGADQPQHF
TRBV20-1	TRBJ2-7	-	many	TGCAGTGCTAGGGGTGGGGTACACCCCTACGAGCAGTACTTC	CSARGGVHPYEQYF
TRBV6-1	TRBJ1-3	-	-	TGTGCCAGCAGTGAATTCCCGACTGGACACTCTGGAAACACCATATATTTT	CASSEFPTGHSGNTIYF